This TCR beta chain comes out of a study of cytomegalovirus exposure and HLA in healthy donors. Findings and limits, study-wide: Altogether, some 170 TCR beta chains were recorded as cytomegalovirus-associated. The tendency of first-cohort TCR clusters to co-occur in the 120 or so validation repertoires was the finding of a later analysis. Reports indicated that the classifier achieved high specificity and sensitivity in diagnosing cytomegalovirus status.

V was clipped by 3 bases and J by 8 bases; unmatched bases: 15. The CDR3 runs to 17 residues. CDR1 SGHKS and CDR2 YYEKEE come from the germline V gene (reference sequence). TCRdb keeps only in-frame clones here, not all; method: immunoSEQ multiplex PCR. This table holds about 140,000 clones, more than 85% found once. Regarding this clone: The antigen is unknown.

V is TRBV5-5 and J is TRBJ1-4; TRBD1 agrees at 8 bases. The material sequenced was PBMCs. This receptor was obtained from a man between 18 and 29 years old in good health and CMV-seronegative. For the CDR3, the DNA is TGTGCCAGCAGCTCGCGACAGGGGATCATCACGGGCGAAAAACTGTTTTTT. Translating gives CASSSRQGIITGEKLFF. The full variable domain, its missing parts supplied by reference TRBV5-5 and TRBJ1-4, is DAGVTQSPTHLIKTRGQQVTLRCSPISGHKSVSWYQQVLGQGPQFIFQYYEKEERGRGNFPDRFSARQFPNYSSELNVNALLLGDSALYLCASSSRQGIITGEKLFFGSGTQLSVL.